This T cell receptor (beta chain) was observed in a study of Graves' ophthalmopathy and Graves' hyperthyroidism. This clonotype has only a few counts. The antigen is undetermined. Presentation of ophthalmopathy in the donors involved moderate-to-severe activity, CAS ≥3, NOSPECS ≥4 and a duration under 3 months. Diagnostic conclusions were grounded in clinical symptoms, serum thyroxine, TRAb, thyroid ultrasound and orbital computed tomography. Transcripts of RNA were the source for amplifying TCR beta CDR3 regions. RT-PCR was first run with HTBI primers, then multiplex PCR in a second round. TCRdb fed the multiplex PCR reads into MiXCR, producing one record per CDR3 protein. Altogether 300,000 or so distinct CDR3 sequences are present, 17% being singletons, with the ten largest covering more than 9%. Whole-study results and caveats: Prediction of ophthalmopathy progression reached about 70% sensitivity and around 72% specificity. The majority of expanded thyroid clonotypes above 0.001 frequency also occurred in blood.

This CDR3 region has 13 residues. From germline, CDR1 is PRHDT and CDR2 FYEKMQ (reference sequence). V lost 6 bases and J lost 5, with 13 bases in between. The gene calls are TRBV13 and TRBJ2-5; weak D call: TRBD1 (5 bases). The sequencing sample was made of peripheral blood. The TCR sequence derives from an adult man with Graves' ophthalmopathy. CDR3 nucleotide sequence: TGTGCCAGCAGTTTGGCAGGGATGGAGACCCAGTACTTC. This codes for CASSLAGMETQYF. Based on the CDR3 plus reference TRBV13 and TRBJ2-5, the full variable domain is AAGVIQSPRHLIKEKRETATLKCYPIPRHDTVYWYQQGPGQDPQFLISFYEKMQSDKGSIPDRFSAQQFSDYHSELNMSSLELGDSALYFCASSLAGMETQYFGPGTRLLVL.